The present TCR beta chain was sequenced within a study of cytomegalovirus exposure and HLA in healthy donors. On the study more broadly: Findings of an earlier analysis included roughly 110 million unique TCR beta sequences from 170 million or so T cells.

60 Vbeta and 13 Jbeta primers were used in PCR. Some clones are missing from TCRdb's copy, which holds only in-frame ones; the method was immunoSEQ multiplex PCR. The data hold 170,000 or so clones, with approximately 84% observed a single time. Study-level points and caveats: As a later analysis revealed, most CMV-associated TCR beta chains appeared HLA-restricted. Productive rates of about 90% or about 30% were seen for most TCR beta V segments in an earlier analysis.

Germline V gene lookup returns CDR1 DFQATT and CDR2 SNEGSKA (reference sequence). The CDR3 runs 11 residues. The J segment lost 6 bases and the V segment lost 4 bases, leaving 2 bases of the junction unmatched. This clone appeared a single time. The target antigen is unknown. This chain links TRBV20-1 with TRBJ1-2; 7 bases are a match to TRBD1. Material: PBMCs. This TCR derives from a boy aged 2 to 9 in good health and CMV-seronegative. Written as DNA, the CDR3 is TGCAGTGCTACGGACAGGAATGGCTACACCTTC. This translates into CSATDRNGYTF.